Listed below are T cell receptor beta chains from one sample, sequenced in a study of shared clonotypes between healthy human individuals. Assay: immunoSEQ multiplex PCR; the TCRdb copy retains only in-frame clones and omits some. This sample carries around 2,000,000 clones, about 95% of them seen once, and the ten largest clones take roughly 1.1%. The sample consisted of naive CD8+ T cells sorted from blood. Receptor source: a man in his late teens or twenties in good health. Each CDR3 is given with its conserved first and last residue. The D gene is left open where the match is weak. Clone size appears in some rows only: once, few, many, or a class for an expanded clone.

v_call: TRBV7-8; j_call: TRBJ2-7; clone_size: .; d_call: .; cdr3_aa: CASSWGTRYEQYF; cdr3_nt: TGTGCCAGCAGCTGGGGGACAAGATACGAGCAGTACTTC
v_call: TRBV27; j_call: TRBJ2-7; clone_size: .; d_call: TRBD2; cdr3_aa: CASSLSGLAGIYEQYF; cdr3_nt: TGTGCCAGCAGTTTATCGGGACTAGCGGGGATCTACGAGCAGTACTTC
v_call: TRBV10-3; j_call: TRBJ2-4; clone_size: .; d_call: TRBD1; cdr3_aa: CAISALQGADIQYF; cdr3_nt: TGTGCCATCAGTGCGTTGCAGGGGGCGGACATTCAGTACTTC
v_call: TRBV6-6; j_call: TRBJ2-7; clone_size: .; d_call: TRBD2; cdr3_aa: CASSYHVSRGAYEQYF; cdr3_nt: TGTGCCAGCAGTTATCATGTCTCGCGGGGGGCCTACGAGCAGTACTTC
v_call: TRBV7-6; j_call: TRBJ1-2; clone_size: .; d_call: TRBD1; cdr3_aa: CASSPGTGGRNGYTF; cdr3_nt: TGTGCCAGCAGCCCCGGGACAGGGGGCAGGAATGGCTACACCTTC
v_call: TRBV7-9; j_call: TRBJ1-5; clone_size: .; d_call: .; cdr3_aa: CASSGVGAEQPQHF; cdr3_nt: TGTGCCAGCAGCGGGGTGGGGGCAGAGCAGCCCCAGCATTTT
v_call: TRBV10-3; j_call: TRBJ2-5; clone_size: .; d_call: .; cdr3_aa: CAISRGWGQETQYF; cdr3_nt: TGTGCCATCAGCAGAGGGTGGGGCCAAGAGACCCAGTACTTC
v_call: TRBV28; j_call: TRBJ1-5; clone_size: .; d_call: TRBD1; cdr3_aa: CASGPTGTQPQHF; cdr3_nt: TGTGCCAGCGGGCCGACAGGGACTCAGCCCCAGCATTTT
v_call: TRBV5-1; j_call: TRBJ2-1; clone_size: few; d_call: TRBD2; cdr3_aa: CASSVRLAGGNNEQFF; cdr3_nt: TGCGCCAGCAGCGTACGACTAGCGGGGGGCAACAATGAGCAGTTCTTC
v_call: TRBV28; j_call: TRBJ2-7; clone_size: .; d_call: TRBD1; cdr3_aa: CASTPNRGFYEQYF; cdr3_nt: TGTGCCAGCACCCCTAACAGGGGATTCTACGAGCAGTACTTC
v_call: TRBV4-3; j_call: TRBJ1-2; clone_size: .; d_call: .; cdr3_aa: CASSQARLYGYTF; cdr3_nt: TGCGCCAGCAGCCAAGCCAGATTGTATGGCTACACCTTC
v_call: TRBV4-1; j_call: TRBJ2-7; clone_size: .; d_call: .; cdr3_aa: CASSSGASEQYF; cdr3_nt: TGCGCCAGCAGCTCCGGGGCCTCCGAGCAGTACTTC
v_call: TRBV2; j_call: TRBJ2-5; clone_size: .; d_call: TRBD2; cdr3_aa: CARRTSGGQETQYF; cdr3_nt: TGTGCCAGGAGGACTAGCGGGGGACAAGAGACCCAGTACTTC
v_call: TRBV4-1; j_call: TRBJ2-5; clone_size: .; d_call: TRBD1; cdr3_aa: CASSQITGEETQYF; cdr3_nt: TGCGCCAGCAGCCAGATAACAGGGGAAGAGACCCAGTACTTC
v_call: TRBV19; j_call: TRBJ1-5; clone_size: .; d_call: .; cdr3_aa: CASSIAGELDQPQHF; cdr3_nt: TGTGCCAGTAGTATAGCAGGGGAGTTGGATCAGCCCCAGCATTTT
v_call: TRBV28; j_call: TRBJ1-2; clone_size: .; d_call: .; cdr3_aa: CASSVVGEANYGYTF; cdr3_nt: TGTGCCAGCTCAGTAGTCGGGGAAGCTAACTATGGCTACACCTTC
v_call: TRBV9; j_call: TRBJ2-2; clone_size: .; d_call: TRBD1; cdr3_aa: CASSPGTALNTGELFF; cdr3_nt: TGTGCCAGCAGCCCCGGGACAGCTTTGAACACCGGGGAGCTGTTTTTT
v_call: TRBV27; j_call: TRBJ1-6; clone_size: .; d_call: TRBD1; cdr3_aa: CASSLSQGAGNSPLHF; cdr3_nt: TGTGCCAGCAGTTTAAGTCAGGGGGCAGGGAATTCACCCCTCCACTTT
v_call: TRBV2; j_call: TRBJ2-7; clone_size: few; d_call: TRBD2; cdr3_aa: CASSEKLAGVGEQYF; cdr3_nt: TGTGCCAGCAGTGAAAAACTAGCGGGAGTGGGTGAGCAGTACTTC
v_call: TRBV9; j_call: TRBJ2-7; clone_size: few; d_call: .; cdr3_aa: CASSVGDYEQYF; cdr3_nt: TGTGCCAGCAGCGTAGGGGACTACGAGCAGTACTTC
v_call: TRBV4-1; j_call: TRBJ2-7; clone_size: .; d_call: .; cdr3_aa: CASSLSSGEQYF; cdr3_nt: TGCGCCAGCAGCCTCAGTAGTGGTGAGCAGTACTTC
v_call: TRBV5-6; j_call: TRBJ1-1; clone_size: .; d_call: .; cdr3_aa: CASRSGQIGWLNTEAFF; cdr3_nt: TGTGCCAGCAGGTCCGGACAGATCGGATGGTTGAACACTGAAGCTTTCTTT
v_call: TRBV30; j_call: TRBJ1-2; clone_size: few; d_call: .; cdr3_aa: CAWGLNGYTF; cdr3_nt: TGTGCCTGGGGACTCAATGGCTACACCTTC
v_call: TRBV5-6; j_call: TRBJ2-7; clone_size: .; d_call: .; cdr3_aa: CASSSTSSYEQYF; cdr3_nt: TGTGCCAGCAGCTCCACTAGCAGCTACGAGCAGTACTTC
v_call: TRBV5-6; j_call: TRBJ2-1; clone_size: .; d_call: TRBD2; cdr3_aa: CASSSGTSGGASYEQFF; cdr3_nt: TGTGCCAGCAGCTCCGGGACTAGCGGGGGGGCTAGCTATGAGCAGTTCTTC
v_call: TRBV9; j_call: TRBJ2-3; clone_size: .; d_call: TRBD2; cdr3_aa: CASSKVPGLAGTDTQYF; cdr3_nt: TGTGCCAGCAGCAAGGTCCCGGGACTAGCGGGGACAGATACGCAGTATTTT
v_call: TRBV4-1; j_call: TRBJ2-1; clone_size: .; d_call: .; cdr3_aa: CASSQGSGHPYNEQFF; cdr3_nt: TGCGCCAGCAGCCAAGGTTCCGGGCACCCCTACAATGAGCAGTTCTTC
v_call: TRBV5-1; j_call: TRBJ2-3; clone_size: .; d_call: TRBD2; cdr3_aa: CASSSVEQRGTSTDTQYF; cdr3_nt: TGCGCCAGCAGCTCGGTCGAACAGCGGGGCACTAGCACAGATACGCAGTATTTT
v_call: TRBV5-1; j_call: TRBJ2-3; clone_size: .; d_call: .; cdr3_aa: CASSPRTVTSTDTQYF; cdr3_nt: TGCGCCAGCAGCCCACGGACTGTCACTAGCACAGATACGCAGTATTTT
v_call: TRBV7-9; j_call: TRBJ1-1; clone_size: .; d_call: .; cdr3_aa: CASSLGPLMNTEAFF; cdr3_nt: TGTGCCAGCAGCTTAGGCCCACTAATGAACACTGAAGCTTTCTTT
v_call: TRBV13; j_call: TRBJ2-1; clone_size: .; d_call: .; cdr3_aa: CASSTGHPNEQFF; cdr3_nt: TGTGCCAGCAGTACGGGACACCCAAATGAGCAGTTCTTC
v_call: TRBV7-9; j_call: TRBJ2-1; clone_size: .; d_call: .; cdr3_aa: CASSSTGNSYNEQFF; cdr3_nt: TGTGCCAGCAGCTCGACAGGCAACTCCTACAATGAGCAGTTCTTC
v_call: TRBV30; j_call: TRBJ1-2; clone_size: many; d_call: .; cdr3_aa: CAWSRDAYTF; cdr3_nt: TGTGCCTGGAGCAGGGACGCCTACACCTTC
v_call: TRBV18; j_call: TRBJ2-5; clone_size: .; d_call: TRBD2; cdr3_aa: CASSPPSSGRQETQYF; cdr3_nt: TGTGCCAGCTCACCACCGTCTAGCGGGAGGCAAGAGACCCAGTACTTC
v_call: TRBV9; j_call: TRBJ1-1; clone_size: .; d_call: TRBD1; cdr3_aa: CASSVVGTANTEAFF; cdr3_nt: TGTGCCAGCAGCGTAGTAGGGACAGCGAACACTGAAGCTTTCTTT
v_call: TRBV7-9; j_call: TRBJ2-7; clone_size: once; d_call: .; cdr3_aa: CASSPGHGYEQYF; cdr3_nt: TGTGCCAGCAGCCCGGGACATGGCTACGAGCAGTACTTC
v_call: TRBV5-8; j_call: TRBJ1-1; clone_size: .; d_call: .; cdr3_aa: CASSSRDAYEAFF; cdr3_nt: TGTGCCAGCAGCTCAAGGGACGCTTACGAAGCTTTCTTT
v_call: TRBV11-2; j_call: TRBJ2-3; clone_size: .; d_call: .; cdr3_aa: CASSLGGTDYFTDTQYF; cdr3_nt: TGTGCCAGCAGCTTAGGGGGGACGGATTACTTCACAGATACGCAGTATTTT
v_call: TRBV5-1; j_call: TRBJ2-2; clone_size: .; d_call: TRBD1; cdr3_aa: CASSEGQGDTGELFF; cdr3_nt: TGCGCCAGCAGCGAGGGACAGGGGGACACCGGGGAGCTGTTTTTT
v_call: TRBV7-6; j_call: TRBJ2-3; clone_size: once; d_call: TRBD1; cdr3_aa: CASSSPGQDLADTQYF; cdr3_nt: TGTGCCAGCAGTTCACCGGGACAGGATCTAGCAGATACGCAGTATTTT
v_call: TRBV6-5; j_call: TRBJ2-7; clone_size: .; d_call: .; cdr3_aa: CASSYGRAYEQYF; cdr3_nt: TGTGCCAGCAGTTACGGCAGAGCCTACGAGCAGTACTTC
v_call: TRBV27; j_call: TRBJ2-1; clone_size: .; d_call: TRBD2; cdr3_aa: CASSFSAGERGNEQFF; cdr3_nt: TGTGCCAGCAGTTTTTCCGCGGGGGAGCGTGGCAATGAGCAGTTCTTC
v_call: TRBV11-2; j_call: TRBJ2-5; clone_size: .; d_call: TRBD2; cdr3_aa: CASSGPGLGRARQETQYF; cdr3_nt: TGTGCCAGCAGCGGTCCGGGACTAGGCAGGGCGCGCCAAGAGACCCAGTACTTC
v_call: TRBV28; j_call: TRBJ1-2; clone_size: .; d_call: TRBD1; cdr3_aa: CASSSQVQIGTAPLGHVYGYTF; cdr3_nt: TGTGCCAGCAGTTCCCAAGTTCAAATCGGGACAGCTCCTCTGGGGCACGTCTATGGCTACACCTTC
v_call: TRBV5-6; j_call: TRBJ1-1; clone_size: .; d_call: .; cdr3_aa: CASSFLAEAFF; cdr3_nt: TGTGCCAGCAGCTTCCTAGCGGAAGCTTTCTTT